The 2 T cell receptor beta chains below were found in one sample sequenced in a study of molecular identifiers for immune sequencing clone quantification. Each CDR3 protein gets one entry after TCRdb re-called the PCR reads with MiXCR. The sample has about 640,000 distinct CDR3 sequences; about 20% are singletons. The material sequenced was naive CD8+ T cells from blood, with Jurkat cell RNA spiked in. Stated subset: FACS-sorted CD8+CD4-CCR7+CD45RA+ naive T cells. The receptors stem from a human donor in good health. Some libraries in this study had Jurkat cell RNA spiked in.

This clonotype was counted at least ten times. J is TRBJ2-7 and V is TRBV9, with TRBD2 matching over 7 bases. Germline V gene lookup returns CDR1 SGDLS and CDR2 YYNGEE. V trimming: 0 bases; J trimming: 2 bases; junction bases outside the gene matches: 2. The CDR3 contains 14 residues. The CDR3 sequence: CASSVAGGPYEQYF. The DNA for the CDR3 is TGTGCCAGCAGCGTAGCGGGAGGACCCTACGAGCAGTACTTC.

This clonotype came up a few times. A read error may be the cause here, since a much bigger clone is one base away. The rearrangement uses TRBV5-4 and TRBJ2-5; D unclear. This CDR3 is 12 amino acids long. Germline V lookup: CDR1 SGHNT, CDR2 YYREEE (reference sequence). The CDR3: CAGSLPQETQYF. The CDR3 nucleotides read TGTGCCGGCAGCTTGCCCCAAGAGACCCAGTACTTC.